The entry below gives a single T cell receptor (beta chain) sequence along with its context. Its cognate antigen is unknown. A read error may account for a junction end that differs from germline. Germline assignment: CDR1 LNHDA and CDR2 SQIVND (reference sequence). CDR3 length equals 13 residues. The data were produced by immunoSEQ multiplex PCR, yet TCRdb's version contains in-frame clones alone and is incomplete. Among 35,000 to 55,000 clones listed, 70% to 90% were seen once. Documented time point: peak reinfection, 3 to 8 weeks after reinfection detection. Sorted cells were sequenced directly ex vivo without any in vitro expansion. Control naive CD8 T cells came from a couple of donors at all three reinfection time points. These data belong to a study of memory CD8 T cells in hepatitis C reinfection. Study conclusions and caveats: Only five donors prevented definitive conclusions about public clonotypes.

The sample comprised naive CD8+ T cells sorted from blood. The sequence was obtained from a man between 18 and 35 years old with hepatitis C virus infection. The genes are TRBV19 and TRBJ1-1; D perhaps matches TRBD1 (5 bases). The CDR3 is CASSLQENAEAFF. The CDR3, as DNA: TGTGCCAGTAGTCTACAGGAGAACGCTGAAGCTTTCTTT. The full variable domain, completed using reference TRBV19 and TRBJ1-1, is DGGITQSPKYLFRKEGQNVTLSCEQNLNHDAMYWYRQDPGQGLRLIYYSQIVNDFQKGDIAEGYSVSREKKESFPLTVTSAQKNPTAFYLCASSLQENAEAFFGQGTRLTVV.